The present T cell receptor (beta chain) was sequenced within a study of cytomegalovirus exposure and HLA in healthy donors. Study details: Caucasian-associated ancestry cluster membership applied to around 76% of 300 to 450 genotyped donors. Study results and caveats: Generally TCR sequences proved uncommon, though certain public TCRs appeared in numerous donors. There were a few CMV-associated chains whose specificity for CMV antigens was confirmed in vitro.

Comment on this clone: Its antigen is unknown.

The CDR3 totals 15 residues. V was clipped by 3 bases and J by 5 bases; unmatched bases: 6. CDR1 and CDR2 (germline): MNHEY, SMNVEV (reference sequence). 13 Jbeta primers and 60 Vbeta primers were used for the PCR. Some clones are missing from TCRdb's copy, which holds only in-frame ones; the method was immunoSEQ multiplex PCR. The sample holds 100,000 to 150,000 clones. The clonotype was recovered from a woman aged 35 to 49 in good health and CMV-seronegative. J is TRBJ2-2 and V is TRBV27, with 7 bases lining up with TRBD2. The sequenced material came from PBMCs. The CDR3 nucleotides are TGTGCCAGCAGTTTGGTGGGGGGGTCGACCGGGGAGCTGTTTTTT. Encoded protein: CASSLVGGSTGELFF.